The 15 T cell receptor beta chains presented below share a single source sample, sequenced in a study of radiation and T cells in renal cell carcinoma. Time point defined: blood 4 weeks post-SBRT, at nephrectomy. Treatment here: 15 Gy SBRT to primary tumor, nephrectomy 4 weeks later. The data were produced by immunoSEQ multiplex PCR, yet TCRdb's version contains in-frame clones alone and is incomplete. Of 150,000 to 200,000 clones in the sample, around 90% were seen once. The sequences come from blood, collected from a patient whose treatment included radiotherapy and nephrectomy. All receptors come from a woman aged 50 to 60 with renal cell carcinoma.

The J gene is TRBJ1-1, the V gene TRBV6-1; D is unclear. This CDR3 has 14 residues. V dropped 2 bases and J dropped 4 bases, with 11 bases sitting between them. CDR1 is MNHNS, CDR2 SASEGT, per germline. The CDR3 region is CASSEIGWGTEAFF. The CDR3 DNA sequence: TGTGCCAGCAGTGAAATAGGTTGGGGCACTGAAGCTTTCTTT.

The V and J genes are TRBV11-2 and TRBJ2-5, with TRBD1 identical over 8 bases. V gave up 0 bases and J gave up 5 bases; unmatched junction bases: 8. CDR3 length: 16 residues. Germline V gene data show CDR1 as SGHAT and CDR2 as FQNNGV. The CDR3 DNA is TGTGCCAGCAGCTTAGATGGGACAGGATACGGGGAGACCCAGTACTTC. Amino acids: CASSLDGTGYGETQYF.

DNA of the CDR3: TGTGCCAGCAGCTTAGACGGCTATGACACTGAAGCTTTCTTT. It codes for CASSLDGYDTEAFF. The rearrangement links TRBV11-2 to TRBJ1-1; D unclear. Germline lookup yields CDR1 SGHAT and CDR2 FQNNGV. V lost 0 bases to trimming and J lost 3 bases, with 8 bases between them. This CDR3 is built from 14 residues.

The CDR3 DNA sequence: TGTGCCAGCAGCGCGACAGATGTCACAGATACGCAGTATTTT. It yields the protein CASSATDVTDTQYF. The chain couples TRBV7-8 to TRBJ2-3, with a weak D call TRBD1 (5 bases). The ends were cut back, 5 bases at V and 2 bases at J, with 11 bases in the middle. CDR3 size: 14 residues. Germline V gene sequence: CDR1 SGHVS, CDR2 FQNEAQ.

The chain couples TRBV14 to TRBJ1-4; D is unresolved. The V gene's germline CDR1 is SGHDN and CDR2 FVKESK. Trimming shortened V by 0 bases and J by 5 bases, and 13 bases separated the two germline ends. The CDR3 is 16 residues long. The CDR3 nucleotides are TGTGCCAGCAGCCAAGATCAAAGGCTTCGAAATGAAAAACTGTTTTTT. It translates to CASSQDQRLRNEKLFF. The full variable domain, completed using reference TRBV14 and TRBJ1-4, is EAGVTQFPSHSVIEKGQTVTLRCDPISGHDNLYWYRRVMGKEIKFLLHFVKESKQDESGMPNNRFLAERTGGTYSTLKVQPAELEDSGVYFCASSQDQRLRNEKLFFGSGTQLSVL.

This clone showed up just a few times. The chain links TRBV18 to TRBJ1-1; TRBD1 matches 9 bases. The CDR3 has 16 amino acids. V lost 2 bases, J lost 3 bases, and 7 bases stayed unmatched. Germline lookup yields CDR1 KGHSH and CDR2 LQKENI. The CDR3 DNA is TGTGCCAGCTCACCAACAGGGGGCTATAGGGACACTGAAGCTTTCTTT. Translated: CASSPTGGYRDTEAFF. Using reference TRBV18 and TRBJ1-1 for the parts outside the CDR3, the full variable domain is NAGVMQNPRHLVRRRGQEARLRCSPMKGHSHVYWYRQLPEEGLKFMVYLQKENIIDESGMPKERFSAEFPKEGPSILRIQQVVRGDSAAYFCASSPTGGYRDTEAFFGQGTRLTVV.

The sample holds a few counts of this clone. The chain is built from TRBV6-1 and TRBJ2-7; the match to TRBD1 covers 7 bases. Germline V gene data show CDR1 as MNHNS and CDR2 as SASEGT. The J segment lost 3 bases and the V segment lost 6 bases, leaving 5 bases of the junction unmatched. CDR3 length: 13 residues. The CDR3 spells CASSRDRDYEQYF. The CDR3 coding sequence is TGTGCCAGCAGCCGGGACAGAGACTACGAGCAGTACTTC.

The chain recombines TRBV5-1 with TRBJ2-5; D call uncertain. The V end lost 0 bases, the J end lost 2 bases, and 5 bases lay between the germline ends. The V gene's germline CDR1 is SGHRS and CDR2 YFSETQ. This CDR3 has 13 residues. The CDR3 sequence: CASSLAPQETQYF. The CDR3 DNA is TGCGCCAGCAGCTTGGCCCCTCAAGAGACCCAGTACTTC.

The V and J genes are TRBV4-1 and TRBJ2-1; 8 bases are shared with TRBD2. CDR3 length equals 18 residues. CDR1 MGHRA and CDR2 YSYEKL come from the germline V gene. V shed 1 base and J 5 bases; nucleotides not matched to a gene: 13. CDR3 coding DNA: TGCGCCAGCAGCCAAGTATCGAAGGGCGGGGGGACGAACAATGAGCAGTTCTTC. Translating it yields CASSQVSKGGGTNNEQFF.

The chain links TRBV28 to TRBJ1-2; 8 bases match TRBD1. J lost 8 bases, V lost 5 bases, and 7 bases had no gene match. This CDR3 region has 13 residues. Germline V gives CDR1 MDHEN, CDR2 SYDVKM. CDR3 sequence: CASSISGQGGYTF. The CDR3, as DNA: TGTGCCAGCAGTATATCCGGACAGGGCGGCTACACCTTC.

The V gene is TRBV6-5, the J gene TRBJ2-7; TRBD1 aligns across 7 bases. CDR3 length: 14 amino acids. V trimming: 0 bases; J trimming: 7 bases; junction bases outside the gene matches: 6. The germline CDR1 and CDR2 sequences are MNHEY and SVGAGI. CDR3 sequence (DNA): TGTGCCAGCAGTTACTCCGACTTCAGGGGGGAGCAGTACTTC. Its protein product is CASSYSDFRGEQYF.

The chain couples TRBV27 to TRBJ1-1, with D tentatively TRBD1 (5 bases). V lost 5 bases to trimming and J lost 4 bases, with 11 bases between them. There are 13 residues in the CDR3. Germline-derived CDR1 and CDR2 are MNHEY and SMNVEV (reference sequence). CDR3 nucleotides: TGTGCCAGCAGTCACGTGCAGGGCACTGAAGCTTTCTTT. This codes for CASSHVQGTEAFF.

The J gene is TRBJ2-7, the V gene TRBV28; D ambiguous. This CDR3 has 11 amino acids. Germline values: CDR1 MDHEN, CDR2 SYDVKM. V lost 3 bases and J 4 bases, leaving 4 bases between the germline ends. The CDR3 region has the DNA TGTGCCAGCAGTTTTCTGTACGAGCAGTACTTC. This encodes CASSFLYEQYF.

The chain couples TRBV10-3 to TRBJ1-1; the D gene is possibly TRBD1 (5 bases). CDR1 is ENHRY, CDR2 SYGVKD, per germline. The CDR3 totals 17 residues. V lost 2 bases and J lost 1, with 17 bases in between. For the CDR3, the DNA is TGTGCCATCAGTGAGCGACAGCCCCAAGGGAGGAACACTGAAGCTTTCTTT. It yields the protein CAISERQPQGRNTEAFF.

The rearrangement uses TRBV9 and TRBJ1-3; D is undetermined. The V end was cut by 3 bases, the J end by 2 bases, with 12 bases between. This CDR3 is 15 amino acids long. The germline V gene encodes CDR1 SGDLS and CDR2 YYNGEE. This CDR3 is CASSAQDTTGNTIYF. The CDR3 region has the DNA TGTGCCAGCAGCGCCCAAGACACAACTGGAAACACCATATATTTT.